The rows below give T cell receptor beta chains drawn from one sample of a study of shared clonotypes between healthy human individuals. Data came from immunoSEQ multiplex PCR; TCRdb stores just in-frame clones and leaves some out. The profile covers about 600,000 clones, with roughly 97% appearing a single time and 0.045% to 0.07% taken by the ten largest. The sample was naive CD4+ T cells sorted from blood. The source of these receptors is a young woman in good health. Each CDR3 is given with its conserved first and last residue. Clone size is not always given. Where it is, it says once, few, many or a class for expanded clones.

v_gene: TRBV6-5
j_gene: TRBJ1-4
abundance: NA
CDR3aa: CASRPPGAGEKLFF

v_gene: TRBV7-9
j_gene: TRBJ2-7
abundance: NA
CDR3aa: CASSLALTSGTIPEQYF

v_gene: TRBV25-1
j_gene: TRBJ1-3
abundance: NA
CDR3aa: CASSEVFGNTIYF

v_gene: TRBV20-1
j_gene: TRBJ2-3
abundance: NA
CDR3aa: CSARGPDTQYF

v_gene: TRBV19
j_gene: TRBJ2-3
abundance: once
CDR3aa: CASSTQRGTDTQYF

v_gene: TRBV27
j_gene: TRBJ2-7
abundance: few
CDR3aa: CASGQETYEQYF

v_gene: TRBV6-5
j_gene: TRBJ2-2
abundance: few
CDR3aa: CASSAGTPGELFF

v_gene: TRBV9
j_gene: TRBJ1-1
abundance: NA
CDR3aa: CASSVEAPTANTEAFF

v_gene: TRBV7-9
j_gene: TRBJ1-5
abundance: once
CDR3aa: CASSTDLNQPQHF

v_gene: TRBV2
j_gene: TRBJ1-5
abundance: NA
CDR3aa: CASSWDGAYSNQPQHF